The present T cell receptor (beta chain) was sequenced within a study of neoadjuvant anti-PD-1 for oral cavity cancer. Study summary: Around day 43, patients without progression received a fourth nivolumab dose before surgery. General study findings and limits: With three patients per group, TCR findings need larger cohorts.

Comment on this clone: What it binds is unknown.

This CDR3 is 14 amino acids long. Looked up from germline, CDR1 is MGHRA and CDR2 is YSYEKL. V was clipped by 1 base and J by 1 base, with 7 bases between them. Sequencing used immunoSEQ multiplex PCR; TCRdb keeps in-frame clones, though not all of them. The sample has around 17,000 clones, about 64% seen once; the top ten hold approximately 3%. These newly diagnosed stage II-IVA oral cavity squamous cell carcinoma patients had no prior systemic or radiation treatment. This clonotype was sampled from a person between 40 and 85 years old with oral cavity squamous cell carcinoma. The sample in question was PBMCs, obtained before nivolumab (anti-PD-1) treatment. J is TRBJ2-5 and V is TRBV4-1; D ambiguous. The DNA for the CDR3 is TGCGCCAGCAGCCAAGCTACGTCCCAAGAGACCCAGTACTTC. As protein: CASSQATSQETQYF.